This T cell receptor beta chain was observed in a study of T-cell reconstitution after alpha-beta-depleted transplantation in children. Broader study findings: Surviving recipient T cells and thymic progenitors underlay high day-60 TCRbeta diversity in some patients.

CDR1 is DFQATT, CDR2 SNEGSKA, per germline (reference sequence). V lost 3 bases and J lost 0, with 9 bases in between. This CDR3 has 14 amino acids. Preparation of the TCRbeta library involved a method that used unique molecular identifiers. In TCRdb, the PCR reads were re-called with MiXCR into one record per CDR3 protein. The table has roughly 570,000 distinct CDR3 sequences, 25% to 30% seen once. This clonotype has just a few counts. Its matching antigen is unknown. Sequenced here: PBMCs, sampled before TCRalphabeta/CD19-depleted stem cell transplant. This chain uses TRBV20-1 with TRBJ1-5, with D unclear. This clonotype was sampled from a boy under three years old with Wiskott-Aldrich syndrome, due to receive a stem cell transplant. CDR3 nucleotide sequence: TGCAGTGCTAGTGAGGCTTATAGCAATCAGCCCCAGCATTTT. It codes for CSASEAYSNQPQHF.